The 25 T cell receptor beta chains given below trace back to one sample, sequenced in a study of blood T cell repertoires in COVID-19. Profiling relied on immunoSEQ multiplex PCR, and the TCRdb table lists in-frame clones only, not all of them. The data show around 250,000 clones, 80% to 85% seen once. Sequencing was performed on peripheral blood. These receptors were obtained from a woman aged 18-29 years with acute or convalescent COVID-19.

The chain employs TRBV6-5 and TRBJ2-1; 13 nucleotides align to TRBD2. The CDR3 runs to 15 residues. Germline loops: CDR1 MNHEY, CDR2 SVGAGI. V lost 3 bases to trimming and J lost 7 bases; unmatched junction nucleotides: 3. As DNA, the CDR3 is TGTGCCAGCAGTTATACTAGCGGGAGGGCGAATGAGCAGTTCTTC. Amino acid sequence: CASSYTSGRANEQFF.

The rearrangement joins TRBV4-3 to TRBJ2-3; 8 bases are shared with TRBD2. The CDR3 runs to 16 residues. Germline-derived CDR1 and CDR2 are LGHNA and YSLEER. Trimming removed 1 base from V and 3 bases from J; junction bases left unmatched: 6. CDR3 region: CASSQVSGRGTDTQYF. The CDR3 coding sequence is TGCGCCAGCAGCCAAGTGTCCGGGAGGGGAACAGATACGCAGTATTTT.

The V and J genes are TRBV6-5 and TRBJ2-3, with unresolved D. Per the germline V gene, CDR1 is MNHEY and CDR2 is SVGAGI. With 0 bases removed from V and 5 bases from J, the gap between germline ends came to 15 bases. This CDR3 is built from 16 residues. The CDR3 is CASSYSIALSQDTQYF. CDR3 sequence (DNA): TGTGCCAGCAGTTACTCTATCGCACTATCCCAAGATACGCAGTATTTT.

The rearrangement joins TRBV7-2 to TRBJ2-7, with a possible D match to TRBD2 (6 bases). The CDR3 has 14 amino acids. The V gene lost 2 bases and the J gene lost 1 base, with 9 bases spanning the gap. Germline assignment: CDR1 SGHTA and CDR2 FQGNSA. Written as DNA, the CDR3 is TGTGCCAGCAGCTTACGGAGGGAGTCCTACGAGCAGTACTTC. Translation: CASSLRRESYEQYF.

This chain links TRBV5-1 with TRBJ2-2, with TRBD2 matching 7 bases. CDR3 size: 17 residues. Germline CDR1 and CDR2: SGHRS and YFSETQ. J was trimmed by 0 bases and V by 0 bases; bases with no gene match: 5. This chain's CDR3 is CASSLVPAGSNTGELFF. DNA of the CDR3: TGCGCCAGCAGCTTGGTCCCAGCGGGGTCGAACACCGGGGAGCTGTTTTTT.

This clone occurred a few times. The rearrangement joins TRBV7-8 to TRBJ1-2; D possibly corresponds to TRBD1 (5 bases). The CDR3 runs to 15 residues. Germline values: CDR1 SGHVS, CDR2 FQNEAQ. Between the trimmed V and J ends, which lost 2 bases and 0 bases, there was a span of 10 bases. The DNA for the CDR3 is TGTGCCAGCAGCTTACAGGGCAGCTCTAACTATGGCTACACCTTC. Its translation: CASSLQGSSNYGYTF. The variable domain in full, completed from reference TRBV7-8 and TRBJ1-2, reads GAGVSQSPRYKVAKRGQDVALRCDPISGHVSLFWYQQALGQGPEFLTYFQNEAQLDKSGLPSDRFFAERPEGSVSTLKIQRTQQEDSAVYLCASSLQGSSNYGYTFGSGTRLTVV.

The CDR3 coding sequence is TGTGCCAGCAGCCCCCCGGGGGGTTATCCCACAGATACGCAGTATTTT. Translating it yields CASSPPGGYPTDTQYF. This sequence joins TRBV7-9 and TRBJ2-3; 7 positions agree with TRBD2. After removal of 5 bases from V and 2 bases from J, the junction contained 10 bases not matched to a gene. This CDR3 is built from 16 residues. The V gene's germline CDR1 is SEHNR and CDR2 FQNEAQ (reference sequence).

The rearrangement links TRBV3-1 (or the pseudogene TRBV3-2) to TRBJ1-2; TRBD1 aligns across 9 bases. CDR1 is LGHDT and CDR2 is YNNKEL in the germline V gene (reference sequence). After removal of 4 bases from V and 6 bases from J, the junction contained 6 bases not matched to a gene. The CDR3 runs to 14 residues. The CDR3 DNA sequence: TGTGCCAGCAGCCTTACCGGGACAGGGCATGGCTACACCTTC. Its translation is CASSLTGTGHGYTF.

The V gene is TRBV5-8, the J gene TRBJ1-5, with D uncertain. The germline V gene has CDR1 SGHTS and CDR2 YDEGEE. V gave up 6 bases and J gave up 5 bases, with 6 bases separating them. The CDR3 runs to 11 residues. Written as DNA, the CDR3 is TGTGCCAGCACCCAATATCAGCCCCAGCATTTT. Translated, it gives CASTQYQPQHF. The whole variable domain, filled in from reference TRBV5-8 and TRBJ1-5, reads EAGVTQSPTHLIKTRGQQATLRCSPISGHTSVYWYQQALGLGLQFLLWYDEGEERNRGNFPPRFSGRQFPNYSSELNVNALELEDSALYLCASTQYQPQHFGDGTRLSIL.

The chain combines TRBV4-3 with TRBJ2-5, with TRBD2 matching 8 bases. The CDR3 contains 22 residues. The junction had 29 bases not matched to a gene; V was cut back by 4 bases and J by 4 bases. Germline V CDR1 and CDR2: LGHNA, YSLEER. CDR3 loop: CASSPKAPLITGSGIWRETQYF. The DNA for the CDR3 is TGCGCCAGCAGCCCGAAAGCCCCCCTCATCACCGGTAGCGGGATATGGAGAGAGACCCAGTACTTC.

The V and J genes are TRBV7-2 and TRBJ2-5, with TRBD2 identical over 10 bases. Per germline, CDR1 SGHTA and CDR2 FQGNSA. This CDR3 spans 18 amino acids. V shed 2 bases, J shed 5 bases, and the junction held 14 bases outside the gene matches. CDR3 DNA sequence: TGTGCCAGCAGCTTATCTCTAGCGGGAGTTCGGGTTGTGGAGACCCAGTACTTC. It encodes CASSLSLAGVRVVETQYF.

J is TRBJ2-6 and V is TRBV7-2, with TRBD1 matching over 8 bases. The ends lost 2 bases at V and 2 bases at J; junction bases unmatched: 11. The CDR3 is made up of 19 amino acids. Germline V gene sequence: CDR1 SGHTA, CDR2 FQGNSA. DNA for the CDR3: TGTGCCAGCAGCTTAAGGGCTACAGGGGGTACACCTGGGGCCAACGTCCTGACTTTC. This codes for CASSLRATGGTPGANVLTF.

The chain joins TRBV12-5 to TRBJ2-7; D possibly corresponds to TRBD2 (6 bases). V was cut by 2 bases and J by 0 bases, with 17 bases left in between. The length of the CDR3 is 17 residues. Germline CDR1 reads LGHNT; CDR2 reads FRNRAP. For the CDR3, the DNA is TGTGCTAGTGGTTTGTGGGCGGGGCTCAGGAGCTCCTACGAGCAGTACTTC. Protein: CASGLWAGLRSSYEQYF.

The V call is TRBV7-2, the J call TRBJ2-1; TRBD2 is a possible D gene (7 bases). CDR1 is SGHTA, CDR2 FQGNSA, per germline. Trimming pared 1 base from V and 10 bases from J, leaving 17 bases between. This CDR3 contains 15 residues. CDR3 sequence reads: CASSLVVSGGGEQFF. CDR3 nucleotides: TGTGCCAGCAGCTTAGTTGTTAGTGGGGGGGGCGAGCAGTTCTTC.

The rearrangement joins TRBV15 to TRBJ2-3, with D possibly TRBD2 on 7 matching bases. Germline-derived CDR1 and CDR2 are LNHNV and YYDKDF (reference sequence). Trimming cost V 3 bases and J 9 bases, with 43 bases left between them. The CDR3 length is 23 residues. CDR3 sequence (DNA): TGTGCCACCAGCAGGGGGGGGGCCTTCAGCACTCTTCAGCGGGGCCCCCCACAGGGAACGCAGTATTTT. This translates into CATSRGGAFSTLQRGPPQGTQYF.

The chain combines TRBV4-1 with TRBJ2-1, with 7 bases that match TRBD2. CDR1 MGHRA and CDR2 YSYEKL come from the germline V gene. V was pared by 0 bases and J by 0 bases, with 5 bases of the junction left unmatched. The CDR3 has 17 amino acids. For the CDR3, the DNA is TGCGCCAGCAGCCAAGATGGGAGGGTGACCTCCTACAATGAGCAGTTCTTC. This codes for CASSQDGRVTSYNEQFF.

The V and J genes are TRBV6-2 or TRBV6-3 and TRBJ1-5; tentatively, D is TRBD1 (6 bases). The CDR3 loop spans 12 amino acids. Germline V gene sequence: CDR1 MNHEY, CDR2 SVGEGT. Between the trimmed V and J ends, which lost 6 bases and 5 bases, there was a span of 8 bases. As DNA, the CDR3 is TGTGCCAGCAGCAGGGGTTATCAGCCCCAGCATTTT. It encodes CASSRGYQPQHF.

The chain couples TRBV6-5 to TRBJ2-7; TRBD2 matches at 7 bases. This CDR3 is 14 amino acids long. Trimming took 6 bases from V and 6 from J; bases not matched to a gene: 11. CDR1 and CDR2 (germline): MNHEY, SVGAGI. The CDR3 reads CASSPWGGAFEQYF. DNA for the CDR3: TGTGCCAGCAGCCCGTGGGGGGGAGCCTTCGAGCAGTACTTC.

This clone has more than one count but fewer than ten. The rearrangement joins TRBV9 to TRBJ2-1, with TRBD2 matching 16 bases. The germline CDR1 and CDR2 sequences are SGDLS and YYNGEE. V was pared by 3 bases and J by 13 bases, with 7 bases of the junction left unmatched. The length of the CDR3 is 15 residues. CDR3 residues: CASSADGTSGRAQFF. CDR3 DNA sequence: TGTGCCAGCAGCGCGGACGGGACTAGCGGGAGGGCCCAGTTCTTC.

The chain uses TRBV7-8 and TRBJ1-1, with 10 bases aligning to TRBD1. V was pared by 4 bases and J by 4 bases, with 3 bases of the junction left unmatched. In germline, CDR1 is SGHVS, CDR2 FQNEAQ. The CDR3 is 14 residues long. The CDR3 DNA reads as TGTGCCAGCAGCTCCGACAGGGGGCTCACTGAAGCTTTCTTT. Its translation: CASSSDRGLTEAFF. The full variable domain, completed using reference TRBV7-8 and TRBJ1-1, is GAGVSQSPRYKVAKRGQDVALRCDPISGHVSLFWYQQALGQGPEFLTYFQNEAQLDKSGLPSDRFFAERPEGSVSTLKIQRTQQEDSAVYLCASSSDRGLTEAFFGQGTRLTVV.

This chain connects TRBV7-8 to TRBJ1-2; D uncertain. The V end lost 5 bases, the J end lost 2 bases, and 18 bases lay between the germline ends. CDR1 and CDR2 (germline): SGHVS, FQNEAQ. The CDR3 is 16 residues long. CDR3 amino acids: CASSQSPGPLNYGYTF. In DNA, the CDR3 is TGTGCCAGCAGCCAATCCCCTGGGCCGCTGAACTATGGCTACACCTTC.

J is TRBJ1-1 and V is TRBV27; 10 bases line up with TRBD1. V shed 3 bases and J 5 bases; nucleotides not matched to a gene: 3. The CDR3 length is 14 residues. Per germline, CDR1 MNHEY and CDR2 SMNVEV (reference sequence). The CDR3 here is CASSFGTGVTEAFF. CDR3 in DNA: TGTGCCAGCAGTTTTGGGACAGGGGTAACTGAAGCTTTCTTT.

V gene TRBV4-3 combines with J gene TRBJ2-1; the D gene is possibly TRBD2 (5 bases). Deletions cut 0 bases from V and 8 bases from J, with 14 bases between. The CDR3 runs to 15 residues. The germline gives CDR1 LGHNA, CDR2 YSLEER. The CDR3 reads CASSQEWALVDEQFF. The CDR3 DNA sequence: TGCGCCAGCAGCCAAGAATGGGCACTAGTCGATGAGCAGTTCTTC.

By its share, this clone is large. This rearrangement joins TRBV10-3 to TRBJ2-1; 8 bases align to TRBD2. The ends lost 10 bases at V and 5 bases at J; junction bases unmatched: 10. Germline CDR1 is ENHRY and CDR2 is SYGVKD. The length of the CDR3 is 14 residues. CDR3 residues: CATKTSENNNEQFF. The DNA for the CDR3 is TGTGCCACAAAGACTAGCGAAAACAACAATGAGCAGTTCTTC.

The rearrangement uses TRBV11-2 and TRBJ2-5, with TRBD2 matching 11 bases. V lost 6 bases to trimming and J lost 4 bases; unmatched junction nucleotides: 7. Germline CDR1 reads SGHAT; CDR2 reads FQNNGV. This CDR3 has 15 residues. The CDR3 spells CASSYGLAGGETQYF. The CDR3 DNA is TGTGCCAGCAGTTATGGACTAGCGGGTGGAGAGACCCAGTACTTC. The variable domain in full, completed from reference TRBV11-2 and TRBJ2-5, reads EAGVAQSPRYKIIEKRQSVAFWCNPISGHATLYWYQQILGQGPKLLIQFQNNGVVDDSQLPKDRFSAERLKGVDSTLKIQPAKLEDSAVYLCASSYGLAGGETQYFGPGTRLLVL.